This TCR beta chain is from a study of T cell responses to AZD1222 COVID-19 vaccine. Findings of the study overall: Most donors were white British and more were female, and clonal diversity was possibly underestimated.

Profiled with immunoSEQ multiplex PCR; TCRdb holds only in-frame clones, not every one. The sample lists roughly 140,000 clones, about 87% seen once, with roughly a tenth in the top ten. Worth noting for this clone: Antigen: not known.

The sequencing here drew on peripheral blood, taken 28 days after the second AZD1222 dose. The TCR was taken from an adult who received the AZD1222 COVID-19 vaccine.

The CDR3 DNA follows: TGTGCCAGCAGCCTCATAGACGGCGGGGAGCTGTTTTTT. Residues: CASSLIDGGELFF. The chain has TRBV2 and TRBJ2-2; unclear D gene. V was pared by 6 bases and J by 7 bases, with 12 bases between. The CDR3 spans 13 residues. Germline assignment: CDR1 SNHLY and CDR2 FYNNEI. Full variable domain (outside the CDR3, taken from reference TRBV2 and TRBJ2-2): EPEVTQTPSHQVTQMGQEVILRCVPISNHLYFYWYRQILGQKVEFLVSFYNNEISEKSEIFDDQFSVERPDGSNFTLKIRSTKLEDSAMYFCASSLIDGGELFFGEGSRLTVL.